This TCR beta chain derives from a study of graft-versus-host responses after intestinal transplantation. Turning to the study itself: Transplantation in recipients was multivisceral, liver-intestinal, or isolated intestinal. Anti-thymocyte globulin served as induction for all recipients, who then took tacrolimus and steroids for three to four years. Study-wide results and caveats: GvH clones turned up in recipient marrow; some had shown up first in ileum or blood. Allografts of one patient group, those with graft-donor T cell macrochimerism, had high graft-versus-host to host-versus-graft clonal ratios.

The germline CDR1 and CDR2 sequences are SGHAT and FQNNGV. There are 14 residues in the CDR3. Between the trimmed V and J ends, which lost 3 bases and 4 bases, there was a span of 12 bases. A word on this clone: What it binds is not known.

Method: immunoSEQ multiplex PCR; TCRdb's copy keeps in-frame clones and lacks some. Of tens of thousands of clones in the sample, approximately 94% were seen once. Sequencing used unstimulated CD4+ T cells sorted from spleen or lymph node cells, obtained before transplant. This TCR was recovered from a human donor who was the organ donor for an intestinal transplant. V is TRBV11-2 and J is TRBJ1-2; D remains ambiguous. The CDR3 bases are TGTGCCAGCAGCTTTTCCCCACCAGGCTATGGCTACACCTTC. Translation: CASSFSPPGYGYTF.